This T cell receptor beta chain comes out of a study of identical twins. General study results and limits: For out-of-frame alpha sequences shared by twins, low generation probability was in excess.

A universal primer site was incorporated via template switching, and the cDNA contained unique molecular identifiers. TCRdb itself ran the 5' RACE reads through MiXCR, one entry per CDR3 protein. The sample has fewer than 500,000 distinct CDR3 sequences, roughly a quarter seen once. On this clonotype itself: What it binds is unknown.

Germline V gene data show CDR1 as KGHSH and CDR2 as LQKENI. V lost 2 bases and J 4 bases, leaving 15 bases between the germline ends. The CDR3 spans 15 residues. This sample was also put to use in a study of T cells expressing NK-cell markers. Per that paper: The same clonotypes also predominated in the CD3+CD56-NKG2C+ fraction of a few donors. Whether expanded NKG2C+ T cell clones were HCMV specific stayed uncertain.

Sample: CD4+ T cells sorted from blood. The genes are TRBV18 and TRBJ2-7; D not resolved. The sequence was collected from a young woman in good health. CDR3 nucleotides: TGTGCCAGCTCACCAGGAGAGAATAGGGTATACGAGCAGTACTTC. This gives the protein CASSPGENRVYEQYF.